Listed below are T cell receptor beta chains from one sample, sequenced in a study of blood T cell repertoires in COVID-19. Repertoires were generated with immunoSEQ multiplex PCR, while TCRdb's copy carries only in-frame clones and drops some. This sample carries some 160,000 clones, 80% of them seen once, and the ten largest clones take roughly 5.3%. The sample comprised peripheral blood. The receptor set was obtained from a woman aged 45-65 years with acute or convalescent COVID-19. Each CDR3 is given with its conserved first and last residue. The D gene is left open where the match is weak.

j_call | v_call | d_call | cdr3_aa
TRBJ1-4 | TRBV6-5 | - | CASNPLQPPGEKLFF
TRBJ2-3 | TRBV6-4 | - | CASSEQGADTQYF
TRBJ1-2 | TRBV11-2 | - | CASSFSGQSNYGYTF
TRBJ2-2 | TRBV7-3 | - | CASSPIRTGELFF
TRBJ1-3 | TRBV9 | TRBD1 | CASSAEGAPGNTIYF
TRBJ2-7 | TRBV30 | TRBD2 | CAWRTSVYEQYF
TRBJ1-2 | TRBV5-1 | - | CASNGGGYGYTF
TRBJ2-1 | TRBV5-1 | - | CASSLGRGEQFF
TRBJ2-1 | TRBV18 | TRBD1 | CASSPRQGADSEQFF
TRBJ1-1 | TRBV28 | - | CASSLEGGFPYTEAFF
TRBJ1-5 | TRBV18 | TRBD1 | CASSEGTGDYQPQHF
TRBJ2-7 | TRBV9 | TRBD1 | CASSVVGQGVNEQYF
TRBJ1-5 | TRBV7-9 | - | CASSSDIYSNQPQHF
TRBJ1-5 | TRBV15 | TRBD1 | CATSRDDRDQPQHF
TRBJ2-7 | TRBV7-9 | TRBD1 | CASSYRDRGLPEQYF
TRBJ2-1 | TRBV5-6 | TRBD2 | CASSSGLAEWYNEQFF
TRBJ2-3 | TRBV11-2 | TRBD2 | CASSLRAGLAGISTDTQYF
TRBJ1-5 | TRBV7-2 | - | CASSLTRESPPQHF
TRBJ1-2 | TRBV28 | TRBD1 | CASDPKAGGFGYTF
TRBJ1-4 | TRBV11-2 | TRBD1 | CASSLGDRVTNEKLFF